The 2 T cell receptor beta chains listed next were all sequenced from one sample in a study of T cells after yellow fever vaccination. TCRdb re-called the 5' RACE reads through MiXCR, storing one row per CDR3 protein. The sample has 140,000 to 150,000 distinct CDR3 sequences; 5% to 7.5% are singletons. The source was CD4+ T cells sorted from PBMCs, collected 10 days after the yellow fever booster vaccination. The receptors derive from a man under 40 who received the YFV17D yellow fever vaccine.

Many counts were recorded for this clonotype. V and J are TRBV6-6 and TRBJ2-3; D unclear. This CDR3 has 11 amino acids. The V end was cut by 11 bases, the J end by 4 bases, with 10 bases between. Looked up from germline, CDR1 is MNHNY and CDR2 is SVGAGI (reference sequence). The CDR3 coding sequence is TGTGCCGCCCGGACGGCAGATACGCAGTATTTT. It encodes CAARTADTQYF.

This clonotype was seen at least ten times. The chain combines TRBV5-1 with TRBJ2-7; 10 nucleotides line up with TRBD2. Germline CDR1 reads SGHRS; CDR2 reads YFSETQ. The CDR3 consists of 16 residues. The V segment lost 0 bases and the J segment 4 bases; nucleotides outside the gene matches: 7. The chain's CDR3 is CASSLARASGSYEQYF. In nucleotides, the CDR3 is TGCGCCAGCAGCTTGGCCAGGGCTAGCGGGAGTTACGAGCAGTACTTC.